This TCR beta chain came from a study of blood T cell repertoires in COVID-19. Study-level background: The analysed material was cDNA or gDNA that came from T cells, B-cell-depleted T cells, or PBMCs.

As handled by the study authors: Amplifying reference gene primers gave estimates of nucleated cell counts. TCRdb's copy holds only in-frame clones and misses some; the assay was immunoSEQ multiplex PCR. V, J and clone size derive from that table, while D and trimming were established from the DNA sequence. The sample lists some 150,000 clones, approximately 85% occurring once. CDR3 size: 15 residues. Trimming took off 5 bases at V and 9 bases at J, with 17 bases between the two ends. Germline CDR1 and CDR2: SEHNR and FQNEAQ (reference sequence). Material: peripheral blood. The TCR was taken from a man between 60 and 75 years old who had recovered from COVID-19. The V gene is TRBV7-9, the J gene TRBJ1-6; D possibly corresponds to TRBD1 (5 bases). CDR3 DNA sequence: TGTGCCAGCAGCCTGACAGCTAACGAACGTTCACCCCTCCACTTT. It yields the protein CASSLTANERSPLHF.